These 27 T cell receptor beta chains were all obtained from the same sample, sequenced in a study of PD-1 blockade in classical Hodgkin lymphoma. Clones were sequenced by immunoSEQ multiplex PCR, and TCRdb holds only the in-frame ones, with some missing. Of 55,000 to 65,000 clones listed, around 89% are singletons. Every patient relapsed after autologous stem cell transplantation, and brentuximab vedotin exposure varied. Sample: peripheral blood mononuclear cells (PBMCs), taken at baseline. Receptors originate from a human donor with classical Hodgkin lymphoma.

CDR3 nucleotide sequence: TGCGCCTGTCGGCTGGATCGCTCTTACTCTGAAGCTTTCTTT. This sequence encodes CACRLDRSYSEAFF. The chain is built from TRBV5-1 and TRBJ1-1; D ambiguous. Germline V gene lookup returns CDR1 SGHRS and CDR2 YFSETQ. Trimming took off 10 bases at V and 6 bases at J, with 22 bases between the two ends. This CDR3 comprises 14 residues.

As DNA, the CDR3 is TGTGCCTGGAGTAAGACTGAAGCTTTCTTT. Protein product: CAWSKTEAFF. The V and J genes are TRBV30 and TRBJ1-1, with D hard to call. Trimming shortened V by 2 bases and J by 5 bases, and 3 bases separated the two germline ends. Germline lookup yields CDR1 GTSNPN and CDR2 SVGIG (reference sequence). This CDR3 is built from 10 residues. Looking up the rest from reference TRBV30 and TRBJ1-1 gives the full variable domain: SQTIHQWPATLVQPVGSPLSLECTVEGTSNPNLYWYRQAAGRGLQLLFYSVGIGQISSEVPQNLSASRPQDRQFILSSKKLLLSDSGFYLCAWSKTEAFFGQGTRLTVV.

The CDR3 protein is CASSLSGVETEAFF. The DNA for the CDR3 is TGCGCCAGCAGCCTATCAGGGGTGGAGACTGAAGCTTTCTTT. The chain is built from TRBV4-1 and TRBJ1-1, with D possibly being TRBD1 (6 bases). The V gene lost 4 bases and the J gene lost 5 bases, with 14 bases spanning the gap. The CDR3 has 14 residues. The V gene's germline CDR1 is MGHRA and CDR2 YSYEKL.

The J gene is TRBJ2-7, the V gene TRBV23-1; TRBD1 or TRBD2 may be the D gene (6 bases each). TRBV23-1 qualifies as an ORF whose function is uncertain. CDR3 length equals 15 residues. The ends were cut back, 1 base at V and 5 bases at J, with 15 bases in the middle. The CDR3 reads CASSQCPGAVNEQYF. The DNA for the CDR3 is TGCGCCAGCAGTCAATGTCCGGGGGCCGTCAACGAGCAGTACTTC.

The rearrangement uses TRBV2 and TRBJ1-2; no clear D. Per germline, CDR1 SNHLY and CDR2 FYNNEI. The CDR3 spans 13 residues. The V gene lost 1 base and the J gene lost 4 bases, with 7 bases spanning the gap. The CDR3 DNA sequence: TGTGCCAGCAGTGAAGTGGGGATCTATGGCTACACCTTC. It encodes CASSEVGIYGYTF.

The rearrangement links TRBV11-2 to TRBJ2-2; tentative D call: TRBD2 (5 bases). Germline CDR1 is SGHAT and CDR2 is FQNNGV. The CDR3 sequence is 13 residues long. The V end was cut by 4 bases, the J end by 6 bases, with 9 bases between. CDR3 DNA sequence: TGTGCCAGCAGCTCTAAGAGGGCCGGGGAGCTGTTTTTT. It codes for CASSSKRAGELFF.

V and J are TRBV2 and TRBJ1-1; no clear D gene. Trimming stripped 4 bases from V and 1 base from J, with 7 bases between. In germline, CDR1 is SNHLY, CDR2 FYNNEI. The CDR3 totals 13 residues. CDR3 nucleotide sequence: TGTGCCAGCAGTGTACAGCCGAACACTGAAGCTTTCTTT. This codes for CASSVQPNTEAFF.

V usage is TRBV7-9 and J usage is TRBJ2-7, with D maybe TRBD2 (5 bases). Germline CDR1 SEHNR, CDR2 FQNEAQ (reference sequence). The CDR3 totals 11 residues. Trimming took 5 bases from V and 5 from J, leaving 7 bases between them. CDR3 protein: CASSVGNEQYF. The CDR3 DNA follows: TGTGCCAGCAGCGTCGGGAACGAGCAGTACTTC.

The chain links TRBV27 to TRBJ2-1, with D maybe TRBD1 (5 bases). The CDR3 runs to 15 residues. CDR1 is MNHEY, CDR2 SMNVEV, per germline (reference sequence). Trimming took 5 bases from V and 0 from J, leaving 11 bases between them. CDR3 sequence reads: CASSPPGYSYNEQFF. CDR3 DNA sequence: TGTGCCAGCAGTCCCCCAGGGTACTCCTACAATGAGCAGTTCTTC.

The genes are TRBV4-1 and TRBJ1-1, with TRBD1 matching 11 bases. V was clipped by 1 base and J by 7 bases; unmatched bases: 5. Germline V lookup: CDR1 MGHRA, CDR2 YSYEKL. CDR3 length equals 15 residues. CDR3 protein: CASSQGGQGGNEAFF. The DNA for the CDR3 is TGCGCCAGCAGCCAAGGGGGACAGGGGGGAAATGAAGCTTTCTTT.

This chain uses TRBV7-9 with TRBJ2-6, with D uncertain. Germline V gene lookup returns CDR1 SEHNR and CDR2 FQNEAQ (reference sequence). V lost 5 bases and J 2 bases, leaving 13 bases between the germline ends. The CDR3 runs to 16 residues. The CDR3 reads CASSPLSGPGANVLTF. CDR3 nucleotide sequence: TGTGCCAGCAGCCCATTATCGGGTCCTGGGGCCAACGTCCTGACTTTC.

The chain uses TRBV30 and TRBJ1-2; 7 bases match TRBD1. Germline CDR1 is GTSNPN and CDR2 is SVGIG (reference sequence). Unmatched junction bases numbered 4, after V lost 2 bases and J lost 1 base. This CDR3 is built from 14 residues. The CDR3: CAWSWGQSNYGYTF. The CDR3 nucleotides are TGTGCCTGGAGTTGGGGACAGAGTAACTATGGCTACACCTTC.

The rearrangement links TRBV28 to TRBJ1-6; tentatively, D is TRBD1 (6 bases). The CDR3 has 18 amino acids. With 3 bases removed from V and 6 bases from J, the gap between germline ends came to 21 bases. Per germline, CDR1 MDHEN and CDR2 SYDVKM. As DNA, the CDR3 is TGTGCCAGCAGTTTTAGGGGGTTCCGGTCCGCCCGTAATTCACCCCTCCACTTT. Protein product: CASSFRGFRSARNSPLHF.

The chain carries TRBV11-2 and TRBJ1-6; D might be TRBD1 (6 bases). The ends were cut back, 2 bases at V and 14 bases at J, with 16 bases in the middle. The germline CDR1 and CDR2 sequences are SGHAT and FQNNGV. The CDR3 totals 14 residues. The CDR3: CASSLNRGGATLHF. As DNA, the CDR3 is TGTGCCAGCAGCTTAAATAGGGGGGGGGCCACCCTCCACTTT. Full variable domain (remainder filled in from reference TRBV11-2 and TRBJ1-6): EAGVAQSPRYKIIEKRQSVAFWCNPISGHATLYWYQQILGQGPKLLIQFQNNGVVDDSQLPKDRFSAERLKGVDSTLKIQPAKLEDSAVYLCASSLNRGGATLHFGNGTRLTVT.

The chain recombines TRBV7-3 with TRBJ2-3; 7 bases map to TRBD2. Germline CDR1 SGHTA, CDR2 FQGTGA. Trimming took 2 bases from V and 5 from J; bases not matched to a gene: 4. The CDR3 covers 14 residues. CDR3 in DNA: TGTGCCAGCAGCTTACTGGGGGGGAGAGATACGCAGTATTTT. Amino acid sequence: CASSLLGGRDTQYF.

For the CDR3, the DNA is TGCAGTGCTAGAGTTGCTGGCGGGTACACCTTC. Protein sequence: CSARVAGGYTF. The chain uses TRBV20-1 and TRBJ1-2; D is undetermined. Germline values: CDR1 DFQATT, CDR2 SNEGSKA (reference sequence). Trimming shortened V by 1 base and J by 11 bases, and 11 bases separated the two germline ends. This CDR3 comprises 11 residues.

CDR3 DNA: TGTGCCAGCAGCGCCGACAGCAATCAGCCCCAGCATTTT. This encodes CASSADSNQPQHF. This chain links TRBV6-1 with TRBJ1-5; no clear D. CDR1 is MNHNS, CDR2 SASEGT, per germline. The CDR3 has 13 amino acids. The V end was cut by 6 bases, the J end by 1 base, with 7 bases between.

This clone was picked up one time. The V and J genes are TRBV13 and TRBJ2-3, with D perhaps matching TRBD1 (6 bases). The CDR3 runs to 13 residues. Germline CDR1 PRHDT, CDR2 FYEKMQ (reference sequence). V was trimmed by 4 bases and J by 8 bases, leaving 13 bases between them. This chain's CDR3 is CASSSQRQVTQYF. The DNA for the CDR3 is TGTGCCAGCAGCTCTCAACGACAGGTTACGCAGTATTTT.

The CDR3 sequence: CASSPDRREQFF. The CDR3, as DNA: TGCGCCAGCAGCCCTGACCGACGAGAGCAGTTCTTC. The chain recombines TRBV5-1 with TRBJ2-1; D unresolved. Trimming removed 4 bases at V and 10 bases at J, with 12 bases between. The CDR3 extends over 12 amino acids. The germline V gene encodes CDR1 SGHRS and CDR2 YFSETQ.

The chain links TRBV14 to TRBJ1-3, with D perhaps TRBD1 (5 bases). The CDR3 loop spans 14 amino acids. Germline CDR1 reads SGHDN; CDR2 reads FVKESK. Trimming removed 6 bases at V and 2 bases at J, with 11 bases between. The CDR3 is CASRTGTAGNTIYF. CDR3 DNA sequence: TGTGCCAGCAGAACCGGGACGGCTGGAAACACCATATATTTT.

J is TRBJ1-1 and V is TRBV15, with D possibly being TRBD1 (5 bases). This CDR3 comprises 15 residues. V lost 0 bases and J 4 bases, leaving 12 bases between the germline ends. CDR1 is LNHNV and CDR2 is YYDKDF in the germline V gene (reference sequence). This CDR3 reads CATSREGRAVTEAFF. Here the CDR3 DNA reads TGTGCCACCAGCAGAGAAGGCAGGGCGGTCACTGAAGCTTTCTTT.

The chain joins TRBV7-6 to TRBJ2-1; unclear D gene. The CDR3 runs 12 residues. Trimming pared 0 bases from V and 6 bases from J, leaving 3 bases between. CDR1 is SGHVS, CDR2 FNYEAQ, per germline. The DNA for the CDR3 is TGTGCCAGCAGCTTAGCGCTCAATGAGCAGTTCTTC. The encoded protein is CASSLALNEQFF.

V gene TRBV14 combines with J gene TRBJ1-2, with 8 bases lining up with TRBD1. J was trimmed by 4 bases and V by 2 bases; bases with no gene match: 3. The CDR3 length is 14 residues. Germline values: CDR1 SGHDN, CDR2 FVKESK. The CDR3 DNA is TGTGCCAGCAGCCAACAGGGGGCCGGCTATGGCTACACCTTC. It yields the protein CASSQQGAGYGYTF.

V usage is TRBV13 and J usage is TRBJ1-1; perhaps TRBD1 as D (6 bases). Looked up from germline, CDR1 is PRHDT and CDR2 is FYEKMQ (reference sequence). Between the trimmed V and J ends, which lost 2 bases and 4 bases, there was a span of 17 bases. The CDR3 is 16 amino acids. The CDR3 nucleotides are TGTGCCAGCAGCTTAAGGGGGGGCGCCGGGAGCACTGAAGCTTTCTTT. Its protein product is CASSLRGGAGSTEAFF. Full variable domain (rest looked up from reference TRBV13 and TRBJ1-1): AAGVIQSPRHLIKEKRETATLKCYPIPRHDTVYWYQQGPGQDPQFLISFYEKMQSDKGSIPDRFSAQQFSDYHSELNMSSLELGDSALYFCASSLRGGAGSTEAFFGQGTRLTVV.

This chain connects TRBV28 to TRBJ2-2, with D possibly being TRBD1 (6 bases). There are 13 residues in the CDR3. CDR1 and CDR2 (germline): MDHEN, SYDVKM. V was clipped by 7 bases and J by 7 bases, with 13 bases between them. Here the CDR3 reads CASTPTGYGELFF. The DNA for the CDR3 is TGTGCCAGCACCCCGACAGGCTACGGGGAGCTGTTTTTT.

This rearrangement joins TRBV4-1 to TRBJ2-2; D gene uncertain. V lost 1 base and J 9 bases, leaving 9 bases between the germline ends. This CDR3 spans 13 amino acids. Germline V lookup: CDR1 MGHRA, CDR2 YSYEKL. CDR3 coding DNA: TGCGCCAGCAGCCAAGTGTCCGGGCGGGAGCTGTTTTTT. Translating gives CASSQVSGRELFF.

This clone has just a few counts. This chain links TRBV10-3 with TRBJ1-2, with D unclear. Trimming shortened V by 6 bases and J by 3 bases, and 17 bases separated the two germline ends. The CDR3 sequence is 15 residues long. Germline values: CDR1 ENHRY, CDR2 SYGVKD. CDR3 region: CAIRTPILQDYGYTF. CDR3 nucleotide sequence: TGTGCCATCAGAACACCCATATTGCAGGACTATGGCTACACCTTC.